This T cell receptor (beta chain) derives from a study of blood T cell repertoires in COVID-19. Study summary: Both acute and convalescent COVID-19 samples were obtained from the United States, Italy and Spain.

The CDR3 has 15 residues. The V end lost 1 base, the J end lost 0 bases, and 9 bases lay between the germline ends. Germline CDR1 LGHNA, CDR2 YNFKEQ. In its sample, this clone was seen once. Original processing notes: Amplification of reference gene primers provided the estimated nucleated cell counts. Profiled with immunoSEQ multiplex PCR; TCRdb holds only in-frame clones, not every one. V, J and clone size are those of that table, while D and trimming were read from the DNA. The sample lists 200,000 or so clones, approximately 88% occurring once. Ages ranged from about 18 to 89 years, with residence in around 24 US areas. Before being deemed recovered, Cohort 3 donors had two negative PCRs, clearance, or symptom resolution.

Sequencing was done on a sample of PBMCs or T cells enriched from blood (not recorded which). The V call is TRBV4-2, the J call TRBJ1-1; TRBD1 is a possible D gene (5 bases). The receptor's source is a young woman who had recovered from COVID-19. The CDR3 spells CASSQGRGVNTEAFF. The CDR3 nucleotides are TGTGCCAGCAGCCAAGGTCGGGGGGTGAACACTGAAGCTTTCTTT.